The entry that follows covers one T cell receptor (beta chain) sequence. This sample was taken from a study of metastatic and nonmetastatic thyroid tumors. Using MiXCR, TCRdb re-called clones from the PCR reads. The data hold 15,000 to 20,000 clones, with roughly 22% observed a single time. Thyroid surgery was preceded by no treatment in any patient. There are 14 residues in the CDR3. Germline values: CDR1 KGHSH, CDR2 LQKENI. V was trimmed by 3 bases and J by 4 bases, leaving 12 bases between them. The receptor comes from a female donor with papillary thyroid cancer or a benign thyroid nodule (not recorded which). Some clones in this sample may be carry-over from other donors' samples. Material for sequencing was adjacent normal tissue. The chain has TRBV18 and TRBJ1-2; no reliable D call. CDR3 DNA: TGTGCCAGCTCACCCGCCCGGGAGCCCTATGGCTACACCTTC. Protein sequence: CASSPAREPYGYTF.